The 27 T cell receptor beta chains presented below share a single source sample, sequenced in a study of CD8 T cells in Susac syndrome. RNA amounts of roughly 0.45 to 1 ug underwent reverse transcription with random hexamers. Each CDR3 protein is one row after TCRdb ran MiXCR on the immunoSEQ multiplex PCR reads. This sample yields roughly 180,000 distinct CDR3 sequences, of which less than 95% are seen a single time; 0.1% belongs to the top ten. The material sequenced was CD4+ T cells from PBMCs. Source of these receptors: a human donor in good health.

The CDR3 here is CSAIQGASGYTF. In nucleotides, the CDR3 is TGCAGTGCAATACAGGGGGCGTCTGGCTACACCTTC. V usage is TRBV20-1 and J usage is TRBJ1-2; 9 bases are shared with TRBD1. CDR1 is DFQATT and CDR2 is SNEGSKA in the germline V gene (reference sequence). Unmatched junction bases numbered 6, after V lost 6 bases and J lost 7 bases. The CDR3 runs 12 residues.

The V gene is TRBV28, the J gene TRBJ2-4; D is perhaps TRBD2 (6 bases). In germline, CDR1 is MDHEN, CDR2 SYDVKM. The CDR3 totals 14 residues. Between the trimmed V and J ends, which lost 6 bases and 6 bases, there was a span of 15 bases. The CDR3 bases are TGTGCCAGCAGCCCTCCGTCGGGGGTAAACATTCAGTACTTC. This translates into CASSPPSGVNIQYF.

The rearrangement links TRBV30 to TRBJ1-1; D uncertain. Germline V gene data show CDR1 as GTSNPN and CDR2 as SVGIG (reference sequence). The CDR3 contains 10 residues. CDR3 bases: TGTGCTTCAGGTAACACTGAAGCTTTCTTT. This translates into CASGNTEAFF. The whole variable domain, filled in from reference TRBV30 and TRBJ1-1, reads SQTIHQWPATLVQPVGSPLSLECTVEGTSNPNLYWYRQAAGRGLQLLFYSVGIGQISSEVPQNLSASRPQDRQFILSSKKLLLSDSGFYLCASGNTEAFFGQGTRLTVV.

The rearrangement joins TRBV12-3 or TRBV12-4 to TRBJ2-5; D perhaps matches TRBD1 (6 bases). The CDR3 length is 13 residues. V lost 8 bases, J lost 1 base, and 11 bases lay in between. CDR3 protein: CASRGQIQETQYF. CDR3 nucleotide sequence: TGTGCCAGCCGAGGACAGATCCAAGAGACCCAGTACTTC.

CDR3 DNA sequence: TGCAGTGCCGAAGGTGCGGGAGTTAAGAACGAGCAGTACTTC. Protein sequence: CSAEGAGVKNEQYF. The chain has TRBV20-1 and TRBJ2-7; 7 positions match TRBD2. Germline lookup yields CDR1 DFQATT and CDR2 SNEGSKA (reference sequence). CDR3 length: 14 amino acids. Trimming cost V 6 bases and J 5 bases; bases outside gene matches: 13.

V is TRBV29-1 and J is TRBJ2-5, with D perhaps given as TRBD1 or TRBD2 (5 bases each). The CDR3 runs to 15 residues. Germline V gene data show CDR1 as SQVTM and CDR2 as ANQGSEA. V was trimmed by 0 bases and J by 0 bases, leaving 11 bases between them. CDR3 nucleotide sequence: TGCAGCGTTGAAGAGGGGGTCGGGGACCAAGAGACCCAGTACTTC. This gives the protein CSVEEGVGDQETQYF. Full variable domain (outside the CDR3, taken from reference TRBV29-1 and TRBJ2-5): SAVISQKPSRDICQRGTSLTIQCQVDSQVTMMFWYRQQPGQSLTLIATANQGSEATYESGFVIDKFPISRPNLTFSTLTVSNMSPEDSSIYLCSVEEGVGDQETQYFGPGTRLLVL.

The rearrangement links TRBV25-1 to TRBJ2-7, with 9 bases matching TRBD1. V lost 1 base to trimming and J lost 5 bases; unmatched junction nucleotides: 6. The V gene's germline CDR1 is MGHDK and CDR2 SYGVNS. The CDR3 totals 15 residues. CDR3 coding DNA: TGTGCCAGCAGTGAATGGGGGACAGGGAACCACGAGCAGTACTTC. As protein: CASSEWGTGNHEQYF.

V gene TRBV2 combines with J gene TRBJ2-1; D not certain. This CDR3 comprises 13 residues. Trimming left V 1 base short and J 9 bases short, with 10 bases between. Germline CDR1 is SNHLY and CDR2 is FYNNEI. The CDR3 is CASSEGRVIEQFF. The CDR3 nucleotides are TGTGCCAGCAGTGAAGGAAGGGTCATTGAGCAGTTCTTC.

This chain uses TRBV4-1 with TRBJ2-7; TRBD1 aligns across 9 bases. The CDR3 extends over 15 amino acids. Germline V CDR1 and CDR2: MGHRA, YSYEKL. V lost 4 bases to trimming and J lost 3 bases; unmatched junction nucleotides: 7. CDR3 sequence: CASSLRDRDSYEQYF. Here the CDR3 DNA reads TGCGCCAGCAGCCTCCGGGACAGGGATAGCTACGAGCAGTACTTC.

The V and J genes are TRBV28 and TRBJ2-4; D possibly corresponds to TRBD1 (5 bases). This CDR3 region has 15 residues. V was trimmed by 5 bases and J by 3 bases, leaving 14 bases between them. CDR1 is MDHEN, CDR2 SYDVKM, per germline. The CDR3, as DNA: TGTGCCAGCAGTCTCCCAACAGGCGGCAAAAACATTCAGTACTTC. This gives the protein CASSLPTGGKNIQYF.

This clonotype turned up a few times. The V and J genes are TRBV19 and TRBJ2-7, with TRBD1 matching 7 bases. Germline V lookup: CDR1 LNHDA, CDR2 SQIVND (reference sequence). The CDR3 length is 14 residues. The junction had 8 bases not matched to a gene; V was cut back by 8 bases and J by 1 base. This chain's CDR3 is CASRNPGQSYEQYF. The DNA for the CDR3 is TGTGCCAGTCGAAATCCGGGACAGTCCTACGAGCAGTACTTC. Looking up the rest from reference TRBV19 and TRBJ2-7 gives the full variable domain: DGGITQSPKYLFRKEGQNVTLSCEQNLNHDAMYWYRQDPGQGLRLIYYSQIVNDFQKGDIAEGYSVSREKKESFPLTVTSAQKNPTAFYLCASRNPGQSYEQYFGPGTRLTVT.

V usage is TRBV30 and J usage is TRBJ2-1; 7 nucleotides align to TRBD2. This CDR3 is 14 amino acids long. J gave up 9 bases and V 0 bases, and 8 bases lay outside the gene matches. The germline V gene encodes CDR1 GTSNPN and CDR2 SVGIG (reference sequence). The CDR3 here is CAWSVLQERGEQFF. The CDR3 nucleotides are TGTGCCTGGAGTGTATTGCAGGAGCGGGGTGAGCAGTTCTTC.

The chain uses TRBV18 and TRBJ2-1, with 11 bases matching TRBD2. V lost 4 bases and J lost 3; bases outside the gene matches: 5. Germline CDR1 and CDR2: KGHSH and LQKENI. This CDR3 is built from 16 residues. Here the CDR3 DNA reads TGTGCCAGCTCACAACAGACTAGCGGGAACTACAATGAGCAGTTCTTC. This encodes CASSQQTSGNYNEQFF.

The V and J genes are TRBV30 and TRBJ1-2; D is ambiguous. V shed 1 base and J shed 9 bases, with 15 bases lying between them. Germline V CDR1 and CDR2: GTSNPN, SVGIG (reference sequence). The CDR3 spans 13 residues. CDR3 in DNA: TGTGCCTGGAGTGAAGGGTCAACTAATCGCTACACCTTC. This encodes CAWSEGSTNRYTF. Drawing the rest from reference TRBV30 and TRBJ1-2, the complete variable domain is SQTIHQWPATLVQPVGSPLSLECTVEGTSNPNLYWYRQAAGRGLQLLFYSVGIGQISSEVPQNLSASRPQDRQFILSSKKLLLSDSGFYLCAWSEGSTNRYTFGSGTRLTVV.

The chain combines TRBV20-1 with TRBJ2-7, with no clear D. Germline CDR1 is DFQATT and CDR2 is SNEGSKA (reference sequence). The CDR3 totals 11 residues. V was clipped by 0 bases and J by 6 bases, with 6 bases between them. The CDR3 sequence: CSARDVGEQYF. The DNA for the CDR3 is TGCAGTGCTAGAGATGTTGGCGAGCAGTACTTC.

This rearrangement joins TRBV9 to TRBJ2-3; 13 positions match TRBD2. This CDR3 region has 15 residues. V lost 0 bases to trimming and J lost 7 bases; unmatched junction nucleotides: 2. Germline lookup yields CDR1 SGDLS and CDR2 YYNGEE. CDR3 bases: TGTGCCAGCAGCGTAGCAGGGACTAGCGGGAATACGCAGTATTTT. This translates into CASSVAGTSGNTQYF.

This sequence joins TRBV4-3 and TRBJ1-4, with D unresolved. The length of the CDR3 is 16 residues. From germline, CDR1 is LGHNA and CDR2 YSLEER. Trimming took 0 bases from V and 7 from J, leaving 15 bases between them. This CDR3 reads CASSQDLALGAEKLFF. In DNA, the CDR3 is TGCGCCAGCAGCCAAGATTTGGCCCTTGGTGCTGAAAAACTGTTTTTT.

The gene calls are TRBV11-2 and TRBJ2-3; D unresolved. The CDR3 is 12 residues long. The V and J ends lost 2 bases and 6 bases respectively, with 6 bases between them. Germline lookup yields CDR1 SGHAT and CDR2 FQNNGV. This chain's CDR3 is CASSLRVDTQYF. The CDR3 DNA is TGTGCCAGCAGCTTAAGGGTGGATACGCAGTATTTT.

This clonotype came up a few times. This CDR3 reads CASSLSPGDTQYF. The CDR3 DNA follows: TGTGCCAGCAGCTTGAGTCCCGGAGATACGCAGTATTTT. This sequence joins TRBV7-2 and TRBJ2-3; no clear D. V was clipped by 3 bases and J by 5 bases, with 9 bases between them. Germline V gene lookup returns CDR1 SGHTA and CDR2 FQGNSA. The CDR3 runs 13 residues.

The chain is built from TRBV6-5 and TRBJ2-1; D unclear. Germline V gene lookup returns CDR1 MNHEY and CDR2 SVGAGI. Trimming cost V 5 bases and J 2 bases, with 13 bases left between them. The CDR3 consists of 15 residues. DNA of the CDR3: TGTGCCAGCAGTATGGCTTCGAGCGCCTACAATGAGCAGTTCTTC. It codes for CASSMASSAYNEQFF.

V is TRBV20-1 and J is TRBJ1-4; the match to TRBD1 covers 7 bases. The CDR3 length is 12 residues. V gave up 5 bases and J gave up 7 bases; unmatched junction bases: 4. Germline values: CDR1 DFQATT, CDR2 SNEGSKA (reference sequence). The CDR3 is CSASTGSEKLFF. The CDR3 DNA is TGCAGTGCTTCGACAGGGAGTGAAAAACTGTTTTTT.

The rearrangement links TRBV9 to TRBJ2-3, with 12 bases lining up with TRBD2. With V trimmed by 4 bases and J by 5 bases, 5 bases remained unmatched. Germline V gene data show CDR1 as SGDLS and CDR2 as YYNGEE. This CDR3 is built from 15 residues. The CDR3, as DNA: TGTGCCAGCAGCTCGACTAGCGGGAGTGGAGATACGCAGTATTTT. It specifies CASSSTSGSGDTQYF.

The chain uses TRBV2 and TRBJ2-4; the match to TRBD2 covers 7 bases. Germline CDR1 SNHLY, CDR2 FYNNEI. The CDR3 length is 14 residues. After removal of 6 bases from V and 0 bases from J, the junction contained 2 bases not matched to a gene. The CDR3 region has the DNA TGTGCCAGCAGCGAGCGGGAAGCCAAAAACATTCAGTACTTC. Encoded protein: CASSEREAKNIQYF.

CDR3 residues: CASTTAGQVQEAFF. CDR3 coding DNA: TGTGCCAGCACCACGGCGGGACAGGTCCAGGAAGCTTTCTTT. The chain has TRBV28 and TRBJ1-1; 8 bases fit TRBD1. Germline trimming cut 7 bases from V and 8 bases from J; bases unmatched to any gene: 12. Germline V gene sequence: CDR1 MDHEN, CDR2 SYDVKM. CDR3 length equals 14 residues.

V and J are TRBV30 and TRBJ2-1; D remains unclear. Germline CDR1 is GTSNPN and CDR2 is SVGIG (reference sequence). V was trimmed by 4 bases and J by 6 bases, leaving 10 bases between them. The CDR3 runs 12 residues. CDR3 DNA: TGTGCCTGGACTGTAGGTCCCAATGAGCAGTTCTTC. Its translation is CAWTVGPNEQFF. The full variable domain, in which reference TRBV30 and TRBJ2-1 provide the parts outside the CDR3, is SQTIHQWPATLVQPVGSPLSLECTVEGTSNPNLYWYRQAAGRGLQLLFYSVGIGQISSEVPQNLSASRPQDRQFILSSKKLLLSDSGFYLCAWTVGPNEQFFGPGTRLTVL.

The V gene is TRBV29-1, the J gene TRBJ2-2; D is ambiguous. Germline values: CDR1 SQVTM, CDR2 ANQGSEA. The CDR3 is 15 residues long. With 2 bases removed from V and 0 bases from J, the gap between germline ends came to 10 bases. In nucleotides, the CDR3 is TGCAGCGTTGAATCTAGAAACGCGAACACCGGGGAGCTGTTTTTT. It is translated as CSVESRNANTGELFF.

The chain combines TRBV29-1 with TRBJ2-7, with TRBD1 matching 9 bases. CDR3 size: 14 residues. Losses at the gene ends were 7 bases for V and 6 bases for J; bases not matched to a gene: 13. Germline V gives CDR1 SQVTM, CDR2 ANQGSEA. CDR3 amino acids: CSADTGQGPSEQYF. The CDR3 nucleotides are TGCAGCGCCGATACTGGACAGGGGCCTTCCGAGCAGTACTTC.